This TCR beta chain is drawn from a study of CD8+ T cells in alopecia areata. Once RNA had been extracted, it was reverse transcribed into cDNA to act as the sequencing template. The protocol was immunoSEQ multiplex PCR, while the TCRdb copy is restricted to in-frame clones and leaves out a portion. Here the sample spans roughly 170,000 clones, roughly 53% being singletons. V was cut by 5 bases and J by 8 bases, with 9 bases left in between. Germline lookup yields CDR1 MGHRA and CDR2 YSYEKL. The CDR3 consists of 11 residues. Treatment described: oral pan-JAK inhibitor, 5-10 mg twice daily. V and J are TRBV4-1 and TRBJ1-1; D is perhaps TRBD1 (5 bases). The source was CD8+ T cells sorted from blood, collected at week 24, from a patient treated with tofacitinib. This sequence originates from a human donor with alopecia areata. This CDR3 reads CASSRQKEAFF. The CDR3 DNA reads as TGCGCCAGCAGCAGACAGAAAGAAGCTTTCTTT.